This T cell receptor (beta chain) was found in a study of molecular identifiers for immune sequencing clone quantification. General study results and limits: Reportedly, one cell's Jurkat TCR RNA was detected within 1,100,000 naive CD8 cells.

With listed TCR primers and previously described methods, bulk TCR libraries were prepared. TCRdb fed the PCR reads into MiXCR, producing one record per CDR3 protein. The table shows some 650,000 distinct CDR3 sequences, with around 20% occurring only once. Unmatched junction bases numbered 6, after V lost 3 bases and J lost 4 bases. Germline loops: CDR1 SQVTM, CDR2 ANQGSEA. The CDR3 contains 16 residues. This clonotype was seen many times. The antigen is not known. Naive CD8 T cells were FACS-sorted by CD8+CD4-CCR7+CD45RA+ markers. The source is a human donor in good health. Some libraries in this study had Jurkat cell RNA spiked in. The chain uses TRBV29-1 and TRBJ2-5; 15 nucleotides line up with TRBD2. Sample: naive CD8+ T cells from blood, with Jurkat cell RNA spiked in. Specified subset: FACS-sorted CD8+CD4-CCR7+CD45RA+ naive T cells. The CDR3 DNA follows: TGCAGCGTTGACGCTCCGGGACTAGCGGGAGGAGAGACCCAGTACTTC. This translates into CSVDAPGLAGGETQYF.